The entry below gives a single T cell receptor beta chain sequence along with its context. Its antigen target is currently unknown. No base quality values were provided; no much bigger clone lies one nucleotide off. One collaborating source in Seattle enrolled patients during active infection and followed them longitudinally through the course of disease. Whole blood was collected in K2EDTA tubes by collaborating institutions according to the institutions' own protocols. Collaborator samples were shipped for TCRbeta analysis as frozen whole blood, isolated PBMCs, or DNA extracted from either sample type. This record comes from a study of blood T cell repertoires in COVID-19 (TCRdb year 2020). A note on the overall study: Samples covering the acute and convalescent phases of COVID-19 were provided by collaborators in the United States, Italy and Spain. A de-identified subject ID, COVID-19 status, age in years and sex were almost always included in the sample metadata. Samples were obtained from the ongoing ImmuneRACE study (first 160 participants) and from about 1,300 subjects provided by 6 global collaborators. Subjects who had been exposed to COVID-19, were actively infected with it, or had recovered from it provided the deeply sampled blood TCRbeta repertoires that made up the dataset. The repertoires were made available in a free public database intended to serve as a resource for research on the immune response to SARS-CoV-2. Where HLA class I and class II types were available, the types were taken from metadata supplied by the sample provider, not from assay-based typing. The material from the prospective study consisted of cDNA or gDNA derived from T cells, B-cell-depleted T cells, or PBMCs. Results the study describes overall, beyond this receptor: The quantity of clinical and demographic metadata differed by source and by participant and was supplied without curation.

CDR1 DFQATT and CDR2 SNEGSKA were looked up in the germline V gene (reference sequence). The CDR3 sequence holds 13 residues, the cysteine and phenylalanine included. Here the CDR3 DNA is all that survives: 39 bases in frame from base 1. The junction carries 11 bases between V and J, which are trimmed by 3 bases and 5 bases respectively. TCRbeta CDR3 regions were amplified from genomic DNA using the immunoSEQ Assay, a bias-controlled multiplex PCR. For the original study's pipeline: The number of nucleated cells in each sample was estimated by amplification of reference gene primers within the assay. To quantify the absolute abundance of each unique TCRbeta CDR3 rearrangement, sequence reads were collapsed and filtered. For each sample, productive Simpson clonality was calculated by taking the square root of Simpson's diversity index across productive rearrangements. Entries here come from immuneACCESS through TCRdb and include only in-frame sequences with V and J called. Some clones fail to appear in such tables; in the studies checked, an unresolved V gene covers under half of the shortfall, and the cause of the remainder is unknown. V, J and clone size derive from that table, while D and trimming were established from the DNA sequence. The table for this sample lists more than 250,000 clones; more than 80% of them were counted only once. The ten largest clonotypes hold 6% to 8% of the sample.

The TCR originated in a woman aged 45-65 years with COVID-19, enrolled during active disease. The sample taken for sequencing was peripheral blood. The rearrangement joined TRBV20-1 to TRBJ2-1, with the D gene not confidently named. The nucleotides are TGCAGTGCTAGTTCGGGTTCTCACAATGAGCAGTTCTTC. This yields the protein CSASSGSHNEQFF.